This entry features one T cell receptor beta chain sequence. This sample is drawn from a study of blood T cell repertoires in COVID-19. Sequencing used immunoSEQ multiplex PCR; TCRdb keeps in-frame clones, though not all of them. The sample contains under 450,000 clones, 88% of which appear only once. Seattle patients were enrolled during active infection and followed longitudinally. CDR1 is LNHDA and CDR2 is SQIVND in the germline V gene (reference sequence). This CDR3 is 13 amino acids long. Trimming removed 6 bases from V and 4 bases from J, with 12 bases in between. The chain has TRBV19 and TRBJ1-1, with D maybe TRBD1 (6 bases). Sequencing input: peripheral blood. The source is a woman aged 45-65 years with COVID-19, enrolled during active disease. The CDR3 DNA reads TGTGCCAGTAGCGCAGGGGCGAGCACTGAAGCTTTCTTT. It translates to CASSAGASTEAFF.